This T cell receptor beta chain was retrieved from a study of blood T cell repertoires in COVID-19. Overall study context: PBMCs, B-cell-depleted T cells, or T cells provided the cDNA or gDNA that made up the material.

Participants were aged roughly 18 to 100 years from approximately 25 US areas. Clinical history as reported by participants underpinned cohort assignment. What the recovered Cohort 3 donors had was two negative PCRs, clearance, or symptom resolution. The CDR3 extends over 15 amino acids. Germline CDR1 reads SGDLS; CDR2 reads YYNGEE. The V end was cut by 0 bases, the J end by 0 bases, with 10 bases between. Data came from immunoSEQ multiplex PCR; TCRdb stores just in-frame clones and leaves some out. The table lists approximately 490,000 clones, approximately 90% of them singletons. The chain has TRBV9 and TRBJ2-7; D is possibly TRBD2 (5 bases). This receptor was obtained from a woman aged 18-29 years who had recovered from COVID-19. Sequenced input: PBMCs or T cells enriched from blood (not recorded which). The CDR3 region is CASSVDPGNSYEQYF. The CDR3 nucleotides read TGTGCCAGCAGCGTAGACCCCGGGAACTCCTACGAGCAGTACTTC.